These T cell receptor beta chains were read from a single sample in a study of blood T cell repertoires in COVID-19. Produced via immunoSEQ multiplex PCR; TCRdb's table is partial and in-frame only. Found here are more than 150,000 clones, 90% to 95% of them singletons; the top ten hold 0.6% to 0.9%. The specimen was peripheral blood. The receptors were sampled from a man between 25 and 39 years old with COVID-19, enrolled during active disease. Each CDR3 is given with its conserved first and last residue. A D gene is named only where the DNA matches it firmly. Clone size, where shown, is once, few, many, or a class for clones that have expanded.

clone size: once; D gene: TRBD1; V gene: TRBV6-5; J gene: TRBJ1-5; CDR3 DNA: TGTGCCAGCAGCGCCAGGGGGCGGGCCCGGTCCCAGCATTTT; CDR3 protein: CASSARGRARSQHF
clone size: .; D gene: TRBD1; V gene: TRBV5-4; J gene: TRBJ1-1; CDR3 DNA: TGTGCCAGCAGCTCGCCAATTCGGACAGGGGGCACTGAAGCTTTCTTT; CDR3 protein: CASSSPIRTGGTEAFF
clone size: .; D gene: .; V gene: TRBV5-6; J gene: TRBJ2-1; CDR3 DNA: TGTGCCAGCAGGACTAGTCCCAGCTCCTACAATGAGCAGTTCTTC; CDR3 protein: CASRTSPSSYNEQFF
clone size: .; D gene: .; V gene: TRBV19; J gene: TRBJ1-2; CDR3 DNA: TGTGCCAGTACCCCGGGAGGAGGCTACACCTTC; CDR3 protein: CASTPGGGYTF
clone size: .; D gene: .; V gene: TRBV6-2/TRBV6-3; J gene: TRBJ2-1; CDR3 DNA: TGTGCCAGCAGCCAGAACAGCCTCCCCCCATACAATGAGCAGTTCTTC; CDR3 protein: CASSQNSLPPYNEQFF
clone size: .; D gene: TRBD1; V gene: TRBV5-1; J gene: TRBJ1-1; CDR3 DNA: TGCGCCAGCAGCTTGGGGGCAGGGGGCACTGAAGCTTTCTTT; CDR3 protein: CASSLGAGGTEAFF
clone size: .; D gene: TRBD2; V gene: TRBV13; J gene: TRBJ2-5; CDR3 DNA: TGTGCCAGCAGCTTAAGTGGTTTCGCGGGGGGGACACAAGAGACCCAGTACTTC; CDR3 protein: CASSLSGFAGGTQETQYF
clone size: .; D gene: TRBD2; V gene: TRBV4-1; J gene: TRBJ2-3; CDR3 DNA: TGCGCCAGCAGCCAAGCAGCCGGGACTAGCGGGGGGGCTAGAGATACGCAGTATTTT; CDR3 protein: CASSQAAGTSGGARDTQYF
clone size: .; D gene: .; V gene: TRBV19; J gene: TRBJ2-5; CDR3 DNA: TGTGCCAGTAGTATGGCTCACCCCGAGACCCAGTACTTC; CDR3 protein: CASSMAHPETQYF
clone size: once; D gene: .; V gene: TRBV24-1; J gene: TRBJ2-3; CDR3 DNA: TGTGCCACCAGTGATTCCCAAATACAGGGCGCAGATACGCAGTATTTT; CDR3 protein: CATSDSQIQGADTQYF
clone size: .; D gene: TRBD1; V gene: TRBV5-1; J gene: TRBJ2-2; CDR3 DNA: TGCGCCAGCAGCTCGGGACAGGGGGCCACCGGGGAGCTGTTTTTT; CDR3 protein: CASSSGQGATGELFF
clone size: .; D gene: .; V gene: TRBV19; J gene: TRBJ1-2; CDR3 DNA: TGTGCCAGTAGTACCGACAGGCACTATGGCTACACCTTC; CDR3 protein: CASSTDRHYGYTF
clone size: .; D gene: TRBD1; V gene: TRBV27; J gene: TRBJ1-2; CDR3 DNA: TGTGCCAGCAGTTGGGGGGGACAGGCCCCCACCTTC; CDR3 protein: CASSWGGQAPTF
clone size: .; D gene: .; V gene: TRBV12-3/TRBV12-4; J gene: TRBJ1-2; CDR3 DNA: TGTGCCAGCAGTTTTCCAGGGGTCTATGGCTACACCTTC; CDR3 protein: CASSFPGVYGYTF
clone size: .; D gene: .; V gene: TRBV28; J gene: TRBJ1-1; CDR3 DNA: TGTGCCAGCACCAACCCGGACAGTGAAGCTTTCTTT; CDR3 protein: CASTNPDSEAFF
clone size: .; D gene: TRBD1; V gene: TRBV6-5; J gene: TRBJ1-4; CDR3 DNA: TGTGCCAGCCGGGGACAGGCCAAAGAAAAACTGTTTTTT; CDR3 protein: CASRGQAKEKLFF
clone size: .; D gene: TRBD1; V gene: TRBV2; J gene: TRBJ1-4; CDR3 DNA: TGTGCCAGCAGTCGGGACAGGGGAAGAGGAAAACTGTTTTTT; CDR3 protein: CASSRDRGRGKLFF
clone size: .; D gene: TRBD1; V gene: TRBV6-5; J gene: TRBJ1-1; CDR3 DNA: TGTGCCAGCAGTTCAAGACAGGGGGCCACTGAAGCTTTCTTT; CDR3 protein: CASSSRQGATEAFF
clone size: once; D gene: .; V gene: TRBV4-1; J gene: TRBJ2-7; CDR3 DNA: TGCGCCAGCAGCCAAGAACCAGACAGCACCTACGAGCAGTACTTC; CDR3 protein: CASSQEPDSTYEQYF
clone size: .; D gene: .; V gene: TRBV19; J gene: TRBJ1-5; CDR3 DNA: TGTGCCAGTGTAAAGGGCGGGGGAAATCAGCCCCAGCATTTT; CDR3 protein: CASVKGGGNQPQHF
clone size: .; D gene: .; V gene: TRBV19; J gene: TRBJ2-3; CDR3 DNA: TGTGCCAGTAGTAGGGACACCGCAAGCACAGATACGCAGTATTTT; CDR3 protein: CASSRDTASTDTQYF
clone size: .; D gene: .; V gene: TRBV14; J gene: TRBJ2-6; CDR3 DNA: TGTGCCAGCAGCCAAGACAGGGGAACTGGGGCCAACGTCCTGACTTTC; CDR3 protein: CASSQDRGTGANVLTF
clone size: .; D gene: .; V gene: TRBV3-1/TRBV3-2; J gene: TRBJ1-1; CDR3 DNA: TGTGCCAGCAGCCGGGGGGGGGTCACTGAAGCTTTCTTT; CDR3 protein: CASSRGGVTEAFF
clone size: .; D gene: .; V gene: TRBV27; J gene: TRBJ2-2; CDR3 DNA: TGTGCCAGCAGTTTATTGGGGCAGAACACCGGGGAGCTGTTTTTT; CDR3 protein: CASSLLGQNTGELFF
clone size: once; D gene: TRBD2; V gene: TRBV4-2; J gene: TRBJ2-7; CDR3 DNA: TGTGCCAGCAGCCAGTCCCTCGGGGCAAGCGGGGGGTTCTACGAGCAGTACTTC; CDR3 protein: CASSQSLGASGGFYEQYF